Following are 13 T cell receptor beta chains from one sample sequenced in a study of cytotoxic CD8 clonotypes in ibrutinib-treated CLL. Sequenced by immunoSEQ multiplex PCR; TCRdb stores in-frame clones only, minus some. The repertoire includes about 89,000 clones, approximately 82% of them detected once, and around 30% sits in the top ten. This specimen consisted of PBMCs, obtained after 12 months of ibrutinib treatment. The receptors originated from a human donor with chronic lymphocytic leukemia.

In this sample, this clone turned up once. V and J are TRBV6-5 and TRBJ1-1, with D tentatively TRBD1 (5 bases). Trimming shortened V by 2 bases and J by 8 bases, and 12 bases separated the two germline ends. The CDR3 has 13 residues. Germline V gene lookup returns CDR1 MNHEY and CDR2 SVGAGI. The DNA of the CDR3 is TGTGCCAGCAGTTACGGGGCGGGGCGGGAAGCTTTCTTT. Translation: CASSYGAGREAFF.

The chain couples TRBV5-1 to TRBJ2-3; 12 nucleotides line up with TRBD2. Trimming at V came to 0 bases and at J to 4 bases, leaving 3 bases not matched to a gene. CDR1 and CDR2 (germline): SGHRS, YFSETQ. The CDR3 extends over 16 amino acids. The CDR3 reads CASSLGLAGVPDTQYF. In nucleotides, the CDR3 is TGCGCCAGCAGCTTGGGACTAGCGGGGGTCCCAGATACGCAGTATTTT.

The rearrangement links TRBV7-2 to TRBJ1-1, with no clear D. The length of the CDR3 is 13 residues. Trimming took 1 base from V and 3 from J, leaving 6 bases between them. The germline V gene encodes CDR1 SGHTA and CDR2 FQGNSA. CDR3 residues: CASSLDLHTEAFF. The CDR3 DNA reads TGTGCCAGCAGCTTAGATCTCCACACTGAAGCTTTCTTT.

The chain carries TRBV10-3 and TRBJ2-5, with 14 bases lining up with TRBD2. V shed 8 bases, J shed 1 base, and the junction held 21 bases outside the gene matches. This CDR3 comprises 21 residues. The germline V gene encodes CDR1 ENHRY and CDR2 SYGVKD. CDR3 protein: CAIEAERGLAGVPTRQETQYF. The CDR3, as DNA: TGTGCCATCGAAGCAGAGAGGGGACTAGCGGGGGTTCCGACCCGCCAAGAGACCCAGTACTTC.

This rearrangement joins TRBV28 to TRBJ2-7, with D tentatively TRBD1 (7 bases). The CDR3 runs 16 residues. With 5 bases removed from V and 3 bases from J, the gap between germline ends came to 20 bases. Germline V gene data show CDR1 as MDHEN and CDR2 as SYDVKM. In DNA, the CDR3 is TGTGCCAGCAGTCCCCCACAGGGGAGGCCGAACTACGAGCAGTACTTC. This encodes CASSPPQGRPNYEQYF.

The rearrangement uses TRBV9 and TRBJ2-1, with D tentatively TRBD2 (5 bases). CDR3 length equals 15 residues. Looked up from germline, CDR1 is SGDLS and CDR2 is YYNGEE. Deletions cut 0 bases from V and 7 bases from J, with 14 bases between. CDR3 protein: CASSVGPEVGNEQFF. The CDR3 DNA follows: TGTGCCAGCAGCGTAGGGCCGGAGGTCGGGAATGAGCAGTTCTTC.

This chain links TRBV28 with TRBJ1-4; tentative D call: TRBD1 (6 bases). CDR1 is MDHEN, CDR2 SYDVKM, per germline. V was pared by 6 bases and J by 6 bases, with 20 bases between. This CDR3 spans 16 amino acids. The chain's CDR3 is CASSPAGGRAYEKLFF. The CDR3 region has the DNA TGTGCCAGCAGCCCCGCCGGGGGCAGGGCTTATGAAAAACTGTTTTTT. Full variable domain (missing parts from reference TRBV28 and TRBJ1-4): DVKVTQSSRYLVKRTGEKVFLECVQDMDHENMFWYRQDPGLGLRLIYFSYDVKMKEKGDIPEGYSVSREKKERFSLILESASTNQTSMYLCASSPAGGRAYEKLFFGSGTQLSVL.

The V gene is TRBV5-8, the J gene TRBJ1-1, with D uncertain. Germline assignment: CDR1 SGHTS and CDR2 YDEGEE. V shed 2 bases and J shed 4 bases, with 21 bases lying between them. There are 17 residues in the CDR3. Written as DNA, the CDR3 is TGTGCCAGCAGCTTTGTGCGGAGGCCATCAACGGTCACTGAAGCTTTCTTT. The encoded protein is CASSFVRRPSTVTEAFF.

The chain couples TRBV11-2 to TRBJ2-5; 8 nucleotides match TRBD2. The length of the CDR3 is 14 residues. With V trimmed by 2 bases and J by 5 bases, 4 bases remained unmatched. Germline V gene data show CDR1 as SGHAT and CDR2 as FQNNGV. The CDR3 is CASSLSGGGETQYF. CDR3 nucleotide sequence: TGTGCCAGCAGCTTAAGTGGCGGGGGGGAGACCCAGTACTTC. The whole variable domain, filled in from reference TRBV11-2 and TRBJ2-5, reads EAGVAQSPRYKIIEKRQSVAFWCNPISGHATLYWYQQILGQGPKLLIQFQNNGVVDDSQLPKDRFSAERLKGVDSTLKIQPAKLEDSAVYLCASSLSGGGETQYFGPGTRLLVL.

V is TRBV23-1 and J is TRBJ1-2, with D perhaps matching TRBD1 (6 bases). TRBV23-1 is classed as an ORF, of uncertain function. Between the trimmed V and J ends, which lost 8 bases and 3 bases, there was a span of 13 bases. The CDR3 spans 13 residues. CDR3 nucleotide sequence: TGCGCCAGCGACGAGGACAGTCACTATGGCTACACCTTC. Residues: CASDEDSHYGYTF.

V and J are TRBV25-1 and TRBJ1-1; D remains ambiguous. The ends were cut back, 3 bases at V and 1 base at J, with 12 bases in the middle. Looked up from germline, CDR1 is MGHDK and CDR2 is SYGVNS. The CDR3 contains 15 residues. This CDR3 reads CASSEMAVANTEAFF. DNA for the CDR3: TGTGCCAGCAGTGAGATGGCCGTAGCGAACACTGAAGCTTTCTTT.

For the CDR3, the DNA is TGCGCCAGCAGCTTGGCCGACAGGGCTCAAGGCTACACCTTC. Protein product: CASSLADRAQGYTF. V gene TRBV5-1 combines with J gene TRBJ1-2; TRBD1 agrees at 7 bases. CDR1 and CDR2 (germline): SGHRS, YFSETQ. The CDR3 has 14 residues. J gave up 8 bases and V 0 bases, and 7 bases lay outside the gene matches.

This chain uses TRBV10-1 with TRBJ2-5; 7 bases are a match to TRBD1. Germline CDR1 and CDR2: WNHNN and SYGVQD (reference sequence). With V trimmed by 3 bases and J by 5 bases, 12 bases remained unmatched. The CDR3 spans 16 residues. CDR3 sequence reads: CASSDPSTGVEETQYF. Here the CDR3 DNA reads TGCGCCAGCAGTGACCCTTCCACAGGGGTGGAGGAGACCCAGTACTTC.